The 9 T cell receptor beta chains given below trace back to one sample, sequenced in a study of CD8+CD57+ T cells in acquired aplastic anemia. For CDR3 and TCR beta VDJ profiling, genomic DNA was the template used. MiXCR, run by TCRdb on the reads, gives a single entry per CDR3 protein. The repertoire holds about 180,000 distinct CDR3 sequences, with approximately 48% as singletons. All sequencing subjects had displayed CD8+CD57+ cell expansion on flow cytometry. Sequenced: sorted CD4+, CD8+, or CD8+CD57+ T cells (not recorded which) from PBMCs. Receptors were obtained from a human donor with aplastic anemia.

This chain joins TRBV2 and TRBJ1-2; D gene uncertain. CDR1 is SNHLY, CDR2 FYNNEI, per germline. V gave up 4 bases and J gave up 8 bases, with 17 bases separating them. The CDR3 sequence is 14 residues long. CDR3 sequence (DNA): TGTGCCAGCAGTGGCCAAGACAAAATGAGGGGCTACACCTTC. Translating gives CASSGQDKMRGYTF.

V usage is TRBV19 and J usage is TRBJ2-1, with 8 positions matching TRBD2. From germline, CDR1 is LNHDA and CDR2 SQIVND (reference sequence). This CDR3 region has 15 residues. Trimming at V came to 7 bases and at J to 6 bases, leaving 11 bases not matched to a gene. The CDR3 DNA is TGTGCCAGTACCCTATACAGCGGGAGTCCCAATGAGCAGTTCTTC. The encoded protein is CASTLYSGSPNEQFF.

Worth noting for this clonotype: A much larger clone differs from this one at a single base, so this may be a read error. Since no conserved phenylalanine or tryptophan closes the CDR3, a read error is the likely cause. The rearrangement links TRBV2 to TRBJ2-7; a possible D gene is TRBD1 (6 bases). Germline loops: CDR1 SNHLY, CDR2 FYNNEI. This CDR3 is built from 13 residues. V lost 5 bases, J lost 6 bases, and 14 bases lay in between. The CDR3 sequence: CASSLDRSAEQYS. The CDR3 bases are TGTGCCAGCAGTTTGGACAGATCCGCCGAGCAGTACTCC.

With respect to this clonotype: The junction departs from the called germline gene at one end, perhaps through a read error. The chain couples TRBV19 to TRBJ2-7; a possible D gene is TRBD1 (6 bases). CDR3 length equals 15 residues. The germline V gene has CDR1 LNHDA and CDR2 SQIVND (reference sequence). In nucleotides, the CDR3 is TGTGCCAGTAGTATCTCGGACAGCCTTGCCTACGACCAGTACTTC. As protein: CASSISDSLAYDQYF.

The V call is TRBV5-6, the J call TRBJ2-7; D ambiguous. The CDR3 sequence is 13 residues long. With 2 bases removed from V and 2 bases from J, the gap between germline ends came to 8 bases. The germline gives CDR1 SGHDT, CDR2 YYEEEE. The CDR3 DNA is TGTGCCAGCAGCTTTGGCCCTACCTACGAGCAGTACTTC. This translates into CASSFGPTYEQYF. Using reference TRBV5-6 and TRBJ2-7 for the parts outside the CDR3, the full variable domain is DAGVTQSPTHLIKTRGQQVTLRCSPKSGHDTVSWYQQALGQGPQFIFQYYEEEERQRGNFPDRFSGHQFPNYSSELNVNALLLGDSALYLCASSFGPTYEQYFGPGTRLTVT.

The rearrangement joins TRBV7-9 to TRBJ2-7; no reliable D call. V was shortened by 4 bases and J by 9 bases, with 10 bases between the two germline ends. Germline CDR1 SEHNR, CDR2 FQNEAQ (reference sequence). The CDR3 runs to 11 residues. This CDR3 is CASSSSYWQYF. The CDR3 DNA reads TGTGCCAGCAGCTCGTCATACTGGCAGTACTTC.

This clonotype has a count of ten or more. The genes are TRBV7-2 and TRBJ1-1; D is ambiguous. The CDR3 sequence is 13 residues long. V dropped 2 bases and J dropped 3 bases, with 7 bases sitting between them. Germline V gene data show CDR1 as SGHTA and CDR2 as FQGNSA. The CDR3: CASSLKRDTEAFF. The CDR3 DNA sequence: TGTGCCAGCAGCTTAAAGAGGGACACTGAAGCTTTCTTT.

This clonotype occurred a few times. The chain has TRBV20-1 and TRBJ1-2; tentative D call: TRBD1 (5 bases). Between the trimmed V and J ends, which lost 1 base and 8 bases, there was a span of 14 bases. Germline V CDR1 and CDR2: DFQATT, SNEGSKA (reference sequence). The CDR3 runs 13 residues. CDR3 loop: CSARANSGGGYTF. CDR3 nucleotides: TGCAGTGCTAGAGCCAACTCCGGGGGAGGCTACACCTTC.

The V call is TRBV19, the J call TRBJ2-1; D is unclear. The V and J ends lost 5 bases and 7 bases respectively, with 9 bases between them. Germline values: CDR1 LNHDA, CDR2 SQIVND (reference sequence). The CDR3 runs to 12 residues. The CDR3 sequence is CASSVRVNEQFF. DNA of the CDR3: TGTGCCAGTAGTGTGAGAGTTAATGAGCAGTTCTTC.